Given below is one T cell receptor (beta chain) in context. As yet, its antigen is unknown. The data were obtained in a study of radiation and T cells in renal cell carcinoma. Method: immunoSEQ multiplex PCR; TCRdb's copy keeps in-frame clones and lacks some. The table has around 74,000 clones, less than 90% seen once. The time point denotes: blood 4 weeks post-SBRT, at nephrectomy. As to treatment: 15 Gy SBRT to primary tumor, nephrectomy 4 weeks later. Nephrectomy followed 15 Gy stereotactic body radiation by 4 weeks. The patient's renal cell carcinoma had clear cell pathology. Study observations and caveats: Top tumor clonotypes rose in blood 2 weeks post-radiation, then contracted.

Germline V gene data show CDR1 as SGHTA and CDR2 as FQGTGA. The CDR3 has 15 amino acids. With 5 bases removed from V and 5 bases from J, the gap between germline ends came to 18 bases. V usage is TRBV7-3 and J usage is TRBJ2-5; tentative D call: TRBD2 (5 bases). Sequenced here: blood, sampled from a patient whose treatment included radiotherapy and nephrectomy. The TCR was taken from a woman between 55 and 75 years old with renal cell carcinoma. CDR3 nucleotides: TGTGCCAGCAGCCTCGCCGCACTAGAAGGGGAGACCCAGTACTTC. Its protein is CASSLAALEGETQYF.